This T cell receptor (beta chain) was obtained from a study of T cells after somatic rescue of genetic block. This clone was detected only once. Germline V gene sequence: CDR1 MNHNY, CDR2 SVGAGI (reference sequence). The CDR3 runs to 14 residues. The junction had 5 bases not matched to a gene; V was cut back by 6 bases and J by 1 base. TCRdb's table, derived via immunoSEQ multiplex PCR, lists solely in-frame clones and lacks some. The sample has tens of thousands of clones, approximately 91% seen once. The rearrangement uses TRBV6-6 and TRBJ2-5; 7 bases fit TRBD1. The receptor was isolated from a man between 25 and 39 years old. Sample: peripheral blood mononuclear cells (PBMCs). CDR3 sequence: CASRATGTQETQYF. CDR3 nucleotides: TGTGCCAGCAGAGCGACAGGGACCCAAGAGACCCAGTACTTC.